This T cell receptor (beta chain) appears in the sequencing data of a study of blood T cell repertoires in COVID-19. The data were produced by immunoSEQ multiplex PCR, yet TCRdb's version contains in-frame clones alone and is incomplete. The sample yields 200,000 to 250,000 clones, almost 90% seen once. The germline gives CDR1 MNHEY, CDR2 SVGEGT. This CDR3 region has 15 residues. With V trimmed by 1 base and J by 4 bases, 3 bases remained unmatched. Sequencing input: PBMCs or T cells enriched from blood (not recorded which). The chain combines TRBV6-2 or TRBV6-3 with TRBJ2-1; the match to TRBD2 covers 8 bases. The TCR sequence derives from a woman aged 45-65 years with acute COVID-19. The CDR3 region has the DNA TGTGCCAGCAGTTACTTTGCGGGAGGTTACAATGAGCAGTTCTTC. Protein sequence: CASSYFAGGYNEQFF.